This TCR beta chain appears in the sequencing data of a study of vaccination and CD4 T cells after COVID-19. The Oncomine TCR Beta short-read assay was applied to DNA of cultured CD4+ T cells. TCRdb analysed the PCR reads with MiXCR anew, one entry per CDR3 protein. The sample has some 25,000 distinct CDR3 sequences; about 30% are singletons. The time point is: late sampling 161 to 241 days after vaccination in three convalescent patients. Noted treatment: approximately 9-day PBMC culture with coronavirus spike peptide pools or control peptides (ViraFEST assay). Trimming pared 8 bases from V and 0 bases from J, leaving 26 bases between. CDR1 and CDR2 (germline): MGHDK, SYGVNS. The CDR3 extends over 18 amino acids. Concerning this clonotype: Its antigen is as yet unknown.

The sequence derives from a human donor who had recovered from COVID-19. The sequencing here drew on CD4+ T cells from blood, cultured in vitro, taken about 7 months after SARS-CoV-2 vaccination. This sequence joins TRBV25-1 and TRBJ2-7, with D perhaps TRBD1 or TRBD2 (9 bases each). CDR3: CASRGTGRLAESSYEQYF. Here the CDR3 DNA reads TGTGCCAGCCGCGGGACAGGGCGACTAGCGGAAAGCTCCTACGAGCAGTACTTC.